The 28 T cell receptor beta chains in this list originate from one sample, sequenced in a study of T cell responses to AZD1222 COVID-19 vaccine. Sequenced by immunoSEQ multiplex PCR; TCRdb stores in-frame clones only, minus some. The table records about 120,000 clones, 75% to 90% of them present only once. Sequences were derived from peripheral blood, sampled on day 0 of MenACWY control vaccination. These receptors came from an adult in good health.

J is TRBJ1-2 and V is TRBV3-1 (or the pseudogene TRBV3-2), with 7 positions matching TRBD1. Germline lookup yields CDR1 LGHDT and CDR2 YNNKEL (reference sequence). The CDR3 is 18 amino acids. Losses at the gene ends were 0 bases for V and 8 bases for J; bases not matched to a gene: 18. The CDR3 DNA sequence: TGTGCCAGCAGCCAAGATAAGGGCTATCAGGGGGGGCATGGAGGCTACACCTTC. Translation: CASSQDKGYQGGHGGYTF.

V usage is TRBV11-2 and J usage is TRBJ2-2; TRBD1 aligns across 10 bases. This CDR3 has 16 residues. Germline loops: CDR1 SGHAT, CDR2 FQNNGV. J lost 0 bases, V lost 6 bases, and 4 bases had no gene match. CDR3 sequence reads: CASRPGQGPNTGELFF. CDR3 in DNA: TGTGCCAGCAGACCGGGACAGGGGCCGAACACCGGGGAGCTGTTTTTT.

The J gene is TRBJ2-3, the V gene TRBV27; 7 positions match TRBD1. Germline-derived CDR1 and CDR2 are MNHEY and SMNVEV (reference sequence). Trimming cost V 5 bases and J 3 bases; bases outside gene matches: 11. The CDR3 is 16 residues long. The CDR3: CASSVRQGPSTDTQYF. The DNA for the CDR3 is TGTGCCAGCAGTGTGAGACAGGGCCCCTCAACAGATACGCAGTATTTT.

The CDR3 reads CASSLGVASNYNSPLHF. The CDR3 nucleotides read TGTGCCAGCAGCTTGGGGGTGGCCTCCAACTATAATTCACCCCTCCACTTT. The chain combines TRBV5-4 with TRBJ1-6; D call uncertain. This CDR3 has 17 amino acids. Deletions cut 0 bases from V and 3 bases from J, with 13 bases between. From germline, CDR1 is SGHNT and CDR2 YYREEE (reference sequence).

The J gene is TRBJ2-7, the V gene TRBV28, with no clear D. V was shortened by 6 bases and J by 6 bases, with 18 bases between the two germline ends. The CDR3 extends over 14 amino acids. Germline CDR1 reads MDHEN; CDR2 reads SYDVKM. The CDR3 region is CASSARLTFREQYF. The CDR3 DNA reads as TGTGCCAGCAGCGCCAGATTAACGTTCCGCGAGCAGTACTTC.

The V gene is TRBV10-3, the J gene TRBJ2-7, with a tentative D call TRBD2 (5 bases). The CDR3 has 13 residues. The V and J ends lost 3 bases and 3 bases respectively, with 9 bases between them. CDR1 and CDR2 from the germline V gene are ENHRY and SYGVKD. In nucleotides, the CDR3 is TGTGCCATCAGTGATTCGGGAATCTACGAGCAGTACTTC. This codes for CAISDSGIYEQYF.

The chain combines TRBV4-1 with TRBJ2-1; tentative D call: TRBD2 (6 bases). V lost 1 base and J lost 3, with 16 bases in between. Germline V gene sequence: CDR1 MGHRA, CDR2 YSYEKL. The CDR3 has 17 residues. CDR3 amino acids: CASSQVYSPGGYNEQFF. CDR3 bases: TGCGCCAGCAGCCAAGTATATTCTCCCGGGGGCTACAATGAGCAGTTCTTC.

This clone was seen a handful of times. The rearrangement uses TRBV28 and TRBJ1-5, with TRBD1 identical over 10 bases. CDR3 length: 16 amino acids. V shed 2 bases, J shed 1 base, and the junction held 2 bases outside the gene matches. In germline, CDR1 is MDHEN, CDR2 SYDVKM. CDR3 nucleotides: TGTGCCAGCAGTTTAGGGACAGGGGTAAGCAATCAGCCCCAGCATTTT. Its translation is CASSLGTGVSNQPQHF.

The chain employs TRBV5-1 and TRBJ1-2; no clear D. The V gene's germline CDR1 is SGHRS and CDR2 YFSETQ. The CDR3 has 15 residues. V dropped 0 bases and J dropped 8 bases, with 17 bases sitting between them. CDR3: CASSLASLEGGGYTF. The CDR3 coding sequence is TGCGCCAGCAGCTTGGCCAGTCTGGAGGGCGGCGGCTACACCTTC.

This chain connects TRBV2 to TRBJ1-4; D remains ambiguous. The ends were cut back, 4 bases at V and 10 bases at J, with 10 bases in the middle. The CDR3 extends over 12 amino acids. Germline CDR1 and CDR2: SNHLY and FYNNEI. The CDR3 loop is CASSAALPKLFF. CDR3 DNA: TGTGCCAGCAGTGCAGCTTTGCCAAAACTGTTTTTT.

This clone was found once. This chain joins TRBV18 and TRBJ2-3; TRBD2 aligns across 8 bases. V trimming: 3 bases; J trimming: 1 base; junction bases outside the gene matches: 9. CDR3 length equals 17 residues. Germline CDR1 and CDR2: KGHSH and LQKENI. The CDR3 sequence: CASSPLPRGAGTDTQYF. DNA of the CDR3: TGTGCCAGCTCACCCCTGCCGCGGGGGGCCGGCACAGATACGCAGTATTTT.

This chain uses TRBV5-8 with TRBJ1-4, with 9 bases fitting TRBD1. V shed 0 bases and J 3 bases; nucleotides not matched to a gene: 12. The CDR3 covers 19 residues. Germline values: CDR1 SGHTS, CDR2 YDEGEE. CDR3 coding DNA: TGTGCCAGCAGCTTGGAGTTAGGGACAGGGATTAAGGCTAATGAAAAACTGTTTTTT. Translated: CASSLELGTGIKANEKLFF.

The chain carries TRBV7-2 and TRBJ2-7; 10 bases align to TRBD2. The CDR3 sequence is 14 residues long. CDR1 is SGHTA, CDR2 FQGNSA, per germline. The junction had 3 bases not matched to a gene; V was cut back by 1 base and J by 6 bases. The CDR3 reads CASSLGGLATEQYF. The CDR3 DNA sequence: TGTGCCAGCAGCTTAGGGGGACTAGCGACCGAGCAGTACTTC.

The table lists this clone with a count of one. This sequence joins TRBV16 and TRBJ1-2; no firm D call. Per germline, CDR1 KGHSY and CDR2 FQNENV. V lost 2 bases and J 6 bases, leaving 7 bases between the germline ends. This CDR3 spans 12 amino acids. The CDR3 region is CASSQAGNGYTF. CDR3 DNA: TGTGCCAGCAGCCAAGCTGGGAATGGCTACACCTTC.

There are a few counts of this clone. The chain links TRBV2 to TRBJ2-7; D is ambiguous. This CDR3 is built from 12 residues. The V end was cut by 3 bases, the J end by 3 bases, with 6 bases between. Germline-derived CDR1 and CDR2 are SNHLY and FYNNEI. CDR3 sequence reads: CASSDHDYEQYF. The CDR3 coding sequence is TGTGCCAGCAGTGACCACGACTACGAGCAGTACTTC.

This clone was recorded once. The CDR3 here is CASSRLVGTNEKLFF. The CDR3, as DNA: TGTGCCAGCAGCCGACTCGTGGGAACTAATGAAAAACTGTTTTTT. V gene TRBV5-6 combines with J gene TRBJ1-4; D is unresolved. Germline CDR1 reads SGHDT; CDR2 reads YYEEEE. This CDR3 spans 15 amino acids. V lost 4 bases to trimming and J lost 1 base, with 11 bases between them. Using reference TRBV5-6 and TRBJ1-4 for the parts outside the CDR3, the full variable domain is DAGVTQSPTHLIKTRGQQVTLRCSPKSGHDTVSWYQQALGQGPQFIFQYYEEEERQRGNFPDRFSGHQFPNYSSELNVNALLLGDSALYLCASSRLVGTNEKLFFGSGTQLSVL.

The rearrangement uses TRBV4-1 and TRBJ1-3; 7 positions match TRBD1. The CDR3 loop spans 19 amino acids. J lost 0 bases, V lost 2 bases, and 13 bases had no gene match. Germline V lookup: CDR1 MGHRA, CDR2 YSYEKL. The DNA for the CDR3 is TGCGCCAGCAGCCAACGCAGGGGGGACACCTTTACCTCTGGAAACACCATATATTTT. It yields the protein CASSQRRGDTFTSGNTIYF.

J is TRBJ1-4 and V is TRBV3-1 (or the pseudogene TRBV3-2), with TRBD1 identical over 9 bases. J was trimmed by 0 bases and V by 7 bases; bases with no gene match: 12. The CDR3 is made up of 18 amino acids. The V gene's germline CDR1 is LGHDT and CDR2 YNNKEL (reference sequence). Here the CDR3 DNA reads TGTGCCAGCACCCCGAGTGGGGACAGGGCTGCAACTAATGAAAAACTGTTTTTT. Encoded protein: CASTPSGDRAATNEKLFF.

The V gene is TRBV3-1 (or the pseudogene TRBV3-2), the J gene TRBJ2-7, with TRBD2 matching over 8 bases. The CDR3 extends over 14 amino acids. CDR1 and CDR2 (germline): LGHDT, YNNKEL (reference sequence). V dropped 2 bases and J dropped 7; count of bases not matched to a gene: 7. CDR3 DNA sequence: TGTGCCAGCAGCCAAAAGGGACTAGTTTGGGAGCAGTACTTC. Protein product: CASSQKGLVWEQYF.

The chain is built from TRBV25-1 and TRBJ1-4; D gene ambiguous. V lost 2 bases and J lost 6, with 10 bases in between. There are 14 residues in the CDR3. Germline CDR1 is MGHDK and CDR2 is SYGVNS. The CDR3 here is CASSEVRQDEKLFF. CDR3 nucleotide sequence: TGTGCCAGCAGTGAAGTTCGGCAGGATGAAAAACTGTTTTTT.

The chain couples TRBV4-3 to TRBJ2-3; a possible D gene is TRBD1 (6 bases). There are 16 residues in the CDR3. Trimming took 1 base from V and 3 from J, leaving 14 bases between them. Germline CDR1 is LGHNA and CDR2 is YSLEER. CDR3 sequence (DNA): TGCGCCAGCAGCCAAGGGACAGACCAGGGGACAGATACGCAGTATTTT. Its protein product is CASSQGTDQGTDTQYF.

A single count supports this clone. V gene TRBV6-5 combines with J gene TRBJ1-1; D is ambiguous. The V gene lost 7 bases and the J gene lost 6 bases, with 18 bases spanning the gap. Germline V gene sequence: CDR1 MNHEY, CDR2 SVGAGI. The CDR3 has 14 amino acids. CDR3 residues: CASNTWEGSSEAFF. The CDR3 DNA reads as TGTGCCAGCAACACCTGGGAGGGTTCCTCTGAAGCTTTCTTT.

CDR3 in amino acids: CASSQLDRNNQETQYF. CDR3 sequence (DNA): TGCGCCAGCAGTCAATTGGACAGAAATAACCAAGAGACCCAGTACTTC. This chain links TRBV23-1 with TRBJ2-5; weak D call: TRBD1 (6 bases). TRBV23-1 is an ORF, with its function uncertain. Trimming took 1 base from V and 0 from J, leaving 12 bases between them. The CDR3 is made up of 16 amino acids.

V usage is TRBV5-8 and J usage is TRBJ1-2; 11 bases match TRBD1. V lost 5 bases and J lost 5; bases outside the gene matches: 14. Germline V gives CDR1 SGHTS, CDR2 YDEGEE. This CDR3 is built from 17 residues. The CDR3 here is CASRTDRGLRAVYGYTF. CDR3 nucleotides: TGTGCCAGCAGGACGGACAGGGGGCTCAGGGCGGTATATGGCTACACCTTC.

V is TRBV7-9 and J is TRBJ2-5; D gene uncertain. The CDR3 loop spans 11 amino acids. Per the germline V gene, CDR1 is SEHNR and CDR2 is FQNEAQ (reference sequence). V lost 5 bases and J 3 bases, leaving 4 bases between the germline ends. The CDR3 is CASSVKETQYF. CDR3 coding DNA: TGTGCCAGCAGCGTAAAAGAGACCCAGTACTTC.

The V call is TRBV5-4, the J call TRBJ1-1; no definite D call. The germline gives CDR1 SGHNT, CDR2 YYREEE (reference sequence). Trimming removed 1 base from V and 3 bases from J, with 7 bases in between. There are 13 residues in the CDR3. The CDR3 DNA reads TGTGCCAGCAGCTTGAGGGAGGACACTGAAGCTTTCTTT. Residues: CASSLREDTEAFF. The variable domain in full, with the rest retrieved from reference TRBV5-4 and TRBJ1-1, is ETGVTQSPTHLIKTRGQQVTLRCSSQSGHNTVSWYQQALGQGPQFIFQYYREEENGRGNFPPRFSGLQFPNYSSELNVNALELDDSALYLCASSLREDTEAFFGQGTRLTVV.

This clone was picked up one time. The genes are TRBV6-5 and TRBJ1-5, with no clear D. Per the germline V gene, CDR1 is MNHEY and CDR2 is SVGAGI. V shed 3 bases and J shed 5 bases, with 5 bases lying between them. The CDR3 runs to 12 residues. The CDR3 protein is CASSYLDQPQHF. The CDR3 nucleotides read TGTGCCAGCAGTTATTTGGATCAGCCCCAGCATTTT.

V usage is TRBV11-2 and J usage is TRBJ1-1; D is ambiguous. Trimming stripped 0 bases from V and 4 bases from J, with 9 bases between. The germline CDR1 and CDR2 sequences are SGHAT and FQNNGV. This CDR3 is built from 14 residues. CDR3 nucleotides: TGTGCCAGCAGCTTAGATAGGAAAAGCACTGAAGCTTTCTTT. Translation gives CASSLDRKSTEAFF.